One and the same sample provided the 28 T cell receptor beta chains below, sequenced in a study of blood T cell repertoires in COVID-19. Repertoires were generated with immunoSEQ multiplex PCR, while TCRdb's copy carries only in-frame clones and drops some. Among over 300,000 clones listed, more than 75% were seen once. Sequenced: PBMCs or T cells enriched from blood (not recorded which). The receptors were sampled from a woman younger than 35 who had recovered from COVID-19.

V gene TRBV5-4 combines with J gene TRBJ1-1, with D possibly matching TRBD1 (6 bases). V dropped 4 bases and J dropped 6 bases, with 19 bases sitting between them. The CDR3 extends over 15 amino acids. Looked up from germline, CDR1 is SGHNT and CDR2 is YYREEE (reference sequence). The CDR3: CASSGRQAGMAEAFF. CDR3 nucleotides: TGTGCCAGCAGCGGACGACAGGCCGGGATGGCTGAAGCTTTCTTT.

The chain carries TRBV7-9 and TRBJ1-2; 9 bases map to TRBD1. V shed 5 bases, J shed 5 bases, and the junction held 21 bases outside the gene matches. The germline V gene has CDR1 SEHNR and CDR2 FQNEAQ (reference sequence). This CDR3 comprises 19 residues. In DNA, the CDR3 is TGTGCCAGCAGCCCACATAACATGGGCGGACAGGGGTTTTGGTATGGCTACACCTTC. Protein sequence: CASSPHNMGGQGFWYGYTF. Full variable domain (remainder filled in from reference TRBV7-9 and TRBJ1-2): DTGVSQNPRHKITKRGQNVTFRCDPISEHNRLYWYRQTLGQGPEFLTYFQNEAQLEKSRLLSDRFSAERPKGSFSTLEIQRTEQGDSAMYLCASSPHNMGGQGFWYGYTFGSGTRLTVV.

The chain couples TRBV27 to TRBJ1-2, with 8 bases identical to TRBD1. Germline V gives CDR1 MNHEY, CDR2 SMNVEV (reference sequence). The CDR3 has 15 residues. J was trimmed by 2 bases and V by 5 bases; bases with no gene match: 7. CDR3 residues: CASSLLGQDNYGYTF. The CDR3 DNA reads as TGTGCCAGCAGTCTCCTGGGACAGGACAACTATGGCTACACCTTC.

This chain uses TRBV7-3 with TRBJ1-2; 7 bases fit TRBD1. This CDR3 region has 13 residues. CDR1 is SGHTA, CDR2 FQGTGA, per germline. Unmatched junction bases numbered 7, after V lost 6 bases and J lost 6 bases. The CDR3 coding sequence is TGTGCCAGCAGAACAGGGGCAGGGAATGGCTACACCTTC. It codes for CASRTGAGNGYTF.

The chain combines TRBV28 with TRBJ1-6; TRBD1 aligns across 9 bases. Germline CDR1 is MDHEN and CDR2 is SYDVKM. The V and J ends lost 5 bases and 0 bases, in that order; junction bases with no gene match: 5. The CDR3 covers 17 residues. CDR3 DNA sequence: TGTGCCAGCAGTCCAGGGACAGGGTCCTCCTATAATTCACCCCTCCACTTT. Translation gives CASSPGTGSSYNSPLHF. The variable domain in full, completed from reference TRBV28 and TRBJ1-6, reads DVKVTQSSRYLVKRTGEKVFLECVQDMDHENMFWYRQDPGLGLRLIYFSYDVKMKEKGDIPEGYSVSREKKERFSLILESASTNQTSMYLCASSPGTGSSYNSPLHFGNGTRLTVT.

V is TRBV15 and J is TRBJ1-4; D unclear. Trimming took 3 bases from V and 0 from J, leaving 5 bases between them. This CDR3 is built from 14 residues. Germline CDR1 is LNHNV and CDR2 is YYDKDF (reference sequence). CDR3 sequence (DNA): TGTGCCACCAGCAGTCCCTCAACTAATGAAAAACTGTTTTTT. Its protein product is CATSSPSTNEKLFF.

V gene TRBV5-5 combines with J gene TRBJ2-1; D uncertain. With 4 bases removed from V and 4 bases from J, the gap between germline ends came to 3 bases. This CDR3 is 11 amino acids long. Germline V CDR1 and CDR2: SGHKS, YYEKEE (reference sequence). The CDR3 is CASSPYNEQFF. DNA of the CDR3: TGTGCCAGCAGCCCATACAATGAGCAGTTCTTC.

The CDR3 nucleotides read TGTGCCAGCCAGGTCGCCGGGGAGCTGTTTTTT. Protein sequence: CASQVAGELFF. The V gene is TRBV6-4, the J gene TRBJ2-2; D is uncertain. Germline CDR1 is MRHNA and CDR2 is SNTAGT. The V and J ends lost 8 bases and 6 bases respectively, with 7 bases between them. CDR3 length: 11 residues.

The V call is TRBV5-6, the J call TRBJ2-1, with D possibly being TRBD2 (7 bases). The V gene lost 4 bases and the J gene lost 5 bases, with 16 bases spanning the gap. Germline assignment: CDR1 SGHDT and CDR2 YYEEEE. The CDR3 contains 15 residues. The CDR3 sequence is CASSIGGGADNEQFF. The DNA of the CDR3 is TGTGCCAGCAGCATTGGAGGGGGGGCCGACAATGAGCAGTTCTTC.

This clone was detected only once. The CDR3 here is CASSYSGGGGNTEAFF. CDR3 DNA: TGTGCCAGCAGTTATTCCGGGGGGGGCGGAAACACTGAAGCTTTCTTT. The rearrangement links TRBV6-5 to TRBJ1-1; TRBD1 might be the D (6 bases). Germline-derived CDR1 and CDR2 are MNHEY and SVGAGI. CDR3 length: 16 amino acids. Trimming took 3 bases from V and 2 from J, leaving 16 bases between them.

V is TRBV4-2 and J is TRBJ2-2; 10 bases fit TRBD2. This CDR3 is built from 17 residues. Germline-derived CDR1 and CDR2 are LGHNA and YNFKEQ. The V and J ends lost 0 bases and 3 bases, in that order; junction bases with no gene match: 4. The CDR3 coding sequence is TGTGCCAGCAGCCAAGAGCTAGCGGGGGCCTACACCGGGGAGCTGTTTTTT. Protein sequence: CASSQELAGAYTGELFF.

The CDR3 nucleotides are TGTGCCAGCAGTCTTGTTGTCTCCCCTGAAGCTTTCTTT. Translated, it gives CASSLVVSPEAFF. The chain carries TRBV2 and TRBJ1-1; no definite D call. The CDR3 runs to 13 residues. The germline V gene has CDR1 SNHLY and CDR2 FYNNEI. The V end lost 5 bases, the J end lost 6 bases, and 13 bases lay between the germline ends.

J is TRBJ1-2 and V is TRBV2, with 10 bases that match TRBD1. The V gene's germline CDR1 is SNHLY and CDR2 FYNNEI. The V and J ends lost 6 bases and 4 bases, in that order; junction bases with no gene match: 8. The CDR3 spans 15 residues. Here the CDR3 reads CASRRSGTGVYGYTF. The CDR3 DNA is TGTGCCAGCAGGAGATCCGGGACAGGGGTCTATGGCTACACCTTC.

The chain couples TRBV6-5 to TRBJ2-5, with D possibly matching TRBD1 (6 bases). The CDR3 runs to 15 residues. Per the germline V gene, CDR1 is MNHEY and CDR2 is SVGAGI. Deletions cut 2 bases from V and 3 bases from J, with 13 bases between. The CDR3 spells CASSYGRGSKETQYF. The CDR3 region has the DNA TGTGCCAGCAGTTACGGCAGGGGTTCTAAAGAGACCCAGTACTTC.

The CDR3, as DNA: TGTGCCTGGAGCGGTTGGGGGGGTAGCAATCAGCCCCAGCATTTT. Translated, it gives CAWSGWGGSNQPQHF. The gene calls are TRBV30 and TRBJ1-5, with D possibly matching TRBD1 (5 bases). The V and J ends lost 3 bases and 0 bases respectively, with 12 bases between them. This CDR3 region has 15 residues. CDR1 GTSNPN and CDR2 SVGIG come from the germline V gene (reference sequence).

Written as DNA, the CDR3 is TGTGCCTGGAGTGGGACACCACTCGCAACTAATGAAAAACTGTTTTTT. Translation: CAWSGTPLATNEKLFF. The chain joins TRBV30 to TRBJ1-4, with a possible D match to TRBD1 (5 bases). Trimming shortened V by 1 base and J by 0 bases, and 12 bases separated the two germline ends. CDR3 length: 16 amino acids. The germline CDR1 and CDR2 sequences are GTSNPN and SVGIG (reference sequence).

As regards this clone: Other DNA sequences of this sample code for an identical CDR3. The chain employs TRBV7-9 and TRBJ1-5; 8 bases line up with TRBD1. CDR1 and CDR2 (germline): SEHNR, FQNEAQ (reference sequence). The CDR3 sequence is 14 residues long. The J segment lost 2 bases and the V segment lost 5 bases, leaving 2 bases of the junction unmatched. CDR3 sequence (DNA): TGTGCCAGCAGCCCGACAGGGGGCAATCAGCCCCAGCATTTT. Translation gives CASSPTGGNQPQHF.

V gene TRBV4-1 combines with J gene TRBJ1-2; TRBD1 is a possible D gene (5 bases). This CDR3 has 15 residues. V lost 0 bases and J lost 4, with 12 bases in between. In germline, CDR1 is MGHRA, CDR2 YSYEKL. This CDR3 is CASSQDLDSTYGYTF. CDR3 nucleotide sequence: TGCGCCAGCAGCCAAGATTTAGACAGTACCTATGGCTACACCTTC.

The chain has TRBV28 and TRBJ2-1; D might be TRBD2 (6 bases). The CDR3 runs to 20 residues. The germline V gene has CDR1 MDHEN and CDR2 SYDVKM. The V end was cut by 2 bases, the J end by 6 bases, with 29 bases between. Written as DNA, the CDR3 is TGTGCCAGCAGTTTAGGACGGACGGGTTGGAGGGGAGGTTTGGTCAATGAGCAGTTCTTC. Protein sequence: CASSLGRTGWRGGLVNEQFF.

This rearrangement joins TRBV5-6 to TRBJ2-2; D gene uncertain. V was clipped by 4 bases and J by 0 bases, with 13 bases between them. This CDR3 is 16 amino acids long. Germline CDR1 reads SGHDT; CDR2 reads YYEEEE. In nucleotides, the CDR3 is TGTGCCAGCAGCCCCGACAATCCCGCGAACACCGGGGAGCTGTTTTTT. Its translation: CASSPDNPANTGELFF.

This chain links TRBV11-2 with TRBJ2-5; D is unresolved. The CDR3 has 11 residues. V lost 6 bases and J lost 1, with 3 bases in between. Germline V gives CDR1 SGHAT, CDR2 FQNNGV. This CDR3 is CASSRQETQYF. For the CDR3, the DNA is TGTGCCAGCAGTCGCCAAGAGACCCAGTACTTC.

The chain carries TRBV7-3 and TRBJ1-6, with TRBD1 matching 10 bases. V was clipped by 0 bases and J by 9 bases; unmatched bases: 8. CDR3 length equals 17 residues. Germline V CDR1 and CDR2: SGHTA, FQGTGA. The CDR3 DNA reads TGTGCCAGCAGCTTAACGGGTGCGGGACAGGGGATTTCACCCCTCCACTTT. Protein: CASSLTGAGQGISPLHF. Full variable domain (outside the CDR3, taken from reference TRBV7-3 and TRBJ1-6): GAGVSQTPSNKVTEKGKYVELRCDPISGHTALYWYRQSLGQGPEFLIYFQGTGAADDSGLPNDRFFAVRPEGSVSTLKIQRTERGDSAVYLCASSLTGAGQGISPLHFGNGTRLTVT.

The chain employs TRBV5-1 and TRBJ2-5; the D gene is possibly TRBD1 (6 bases). This CDR3 is 15 amino acids long. V lost 4 bases, J lost 4 bases, and 17 bases lay in between. Per the germline V gene, CDR1 is SGHRS and CDR2 is YFSETQ. The CDR3: CASSPGQGSRETQYF. In DNA, the CDR3 is TGCGCCAGCAGCCCGGGGCAGGGGAGCCGAGAGACCCAGTACTTC.

This rearrangement joins TRBV6-5 to TRBJ2-7, with TRBD1 matching 7 bases. CDR1 MNHEY and CDR2 SVGAGI come from the germline V gene. The CDR3 length is 11 residues. CDR3 sequence reads: CATDRNYEQYF. The CDR3 region has the DNA TGTGCGACGGACAGGAACTACGAGCAGTACTTC.

This chain links TRBV18 with TRBJ2-3; the match to TRBD1 covers 8 bases. The V gene end was trimmed by 3 bases and the J gene end by 2 bases; junction bases not matched to a gene: 10. This CDR3 spans 17 amino acids. Germline lookup yields CDR1 KGHSH and CDR2 LQKENI. CDR3 nucleotide sequence: TGTGCCAGCTCACCTCGACCCGGGACAGGAGCCACAGATACGCAGTATTTT. It codes for CASSPRPGTGATDTQYF.

Only one count was recorded for this clone. Here the CDR3 reads CASSQDAYGVAQPQHF. As DNA, the CDR3 is TGCGCCAGCAGCCAAGACGCGTACGGGGTAGCGCAGCCCCAGCATTTT. This chain connects TRBV4-1 to TRBJ1-5, with D hard to call. This CDR3 has 16 amino acids. Trimming shortened V by 0 bases and J by 7 bases, and 16 bases separated the two germline ends. Germline V CDR1 and CDR2: MGHRA, YSYEKL.

This clone was recorded once. The chain carries TRBV11-2 and TRBJ1-2, with a tentative D call TRBD1 (5 bases). Looked up from germline, CDR1 is SGHAT and CDR2 is FQNNGV. The CDR3 runs to 13 residues. The ends were cut back, 5 bases at V and 3 bases at J, with 10 bases in the middle. CDR3 sequence reads: CASSLDRDYGYTF. The CDR3 DNA is TGTGCCAGCAGCCTCGACAGAGACTATGGCTACACCTTC.

The rearrangement links TRBV5-4 to TRBJ1-3, with D perhaps matching TRBD1 (6 bases). The germline V and J ends were trimmed by 0 bases and 1 base, with 17 bases remaining between them. Germline lookup yields CDR1 SGHNT and CDR2 YYREEE (reference sequence). The length of the CDR3 is 18 residues. CDR3 loop: CASSLEWARGHSGNTIYF. DNA of the CDR3: TGTGCCAGCAGCTTGGAGTGGGCCAGGGGACATTCTGGAAACACCATATATTTT. The entire variable domain, with the rest obtained from reference TRBV5-4 and TRBJ1-3, is as follows: ETGVTQSPTHLIKTRGQQVTLRCSSQSGHNTVSWYQQALGQGPQFIFQYYREEENGRGNFPPRFSGLQFPNYSSELNVNALELDDSALYLCASSLEWARGHSGNTIYFGEGSWLTVV.